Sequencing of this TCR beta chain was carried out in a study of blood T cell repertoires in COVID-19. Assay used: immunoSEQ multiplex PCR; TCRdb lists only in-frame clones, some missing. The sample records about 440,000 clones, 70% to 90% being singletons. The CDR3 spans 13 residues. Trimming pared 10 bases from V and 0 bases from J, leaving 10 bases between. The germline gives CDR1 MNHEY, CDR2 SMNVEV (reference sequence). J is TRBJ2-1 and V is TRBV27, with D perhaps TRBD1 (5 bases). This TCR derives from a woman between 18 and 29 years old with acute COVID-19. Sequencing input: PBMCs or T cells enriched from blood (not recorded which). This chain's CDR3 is CANKTDSYNEQFF. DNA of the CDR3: TGTGCCAATAAGACAGACTCCTACAATGAGCAGTTCTTC.